This T cell receptor (beta chain) came from a study of T-cell reconstitution after alpha-beta-depleted transplantation in children. This clonotype was seen repeatedly, ten times or more. This CDR3 spans 18 amino acids. The ends were cut back, 6 bases at V and 2 bases at J, with 20 bases in the middle. Molecular barcoding with unique molecular identifiers was used for the TCRbeta library. Each CDR3 protein is one row after TCRdb ran MiXCR on the PCR reads. The sample contains 360,000 or so distinct CDR3 sequences, 20% of which appear only once. The specimen was PBMCs from the stem cell graft donor, collected from the stem cell graft. The chain is built from TRBV12-3 or TRBV12-4 and TRBJ2-6; D perhaps matches TRBD2 (6 bases). The clonotype originates from a human donor who donated a stem cell graft to a child with acute myeloid leukemia. The CDR3 protein is CASRRDFLPAPGANVLTF. The DNA of the CDR3 is TGTGCCAGCAGGAGGGACTTCTTACCGGCCCCTGGGGCCAACGTCCTGACTTTC.